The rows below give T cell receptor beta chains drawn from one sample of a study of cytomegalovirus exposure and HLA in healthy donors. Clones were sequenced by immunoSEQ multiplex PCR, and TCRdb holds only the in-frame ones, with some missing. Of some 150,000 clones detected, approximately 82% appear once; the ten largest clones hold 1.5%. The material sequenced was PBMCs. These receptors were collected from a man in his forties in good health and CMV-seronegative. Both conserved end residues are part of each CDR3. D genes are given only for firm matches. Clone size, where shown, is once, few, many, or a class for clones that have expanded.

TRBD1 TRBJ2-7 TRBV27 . CASSLRDRDYEQYF TGTGCCAGCAGTCTCCGGGACAGGGACTACGAGCAGTACTTC
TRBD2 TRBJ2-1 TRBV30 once CAWSNSGWTNEQFF TGTGCCTGGAGTAATAGCGGGTGGACAAATGAGCAGTTCTTC
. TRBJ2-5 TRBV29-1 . CSVETIAVAEPWTQYF TGCAGCGTTGAAACGATTGCGGTAGCAGAACCTTGGACCCAGTACTTC
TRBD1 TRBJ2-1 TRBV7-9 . CASSWDRDFFNEQFF TGTGCCAGCAGCTGGGACAGGGACTTCTTCAATGAGCAGTTCTTC
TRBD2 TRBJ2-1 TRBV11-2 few CASSFLVSGAVEQFF TGTGCCAGCAGCTTTTTGGTTAGCGGGGCTGTTGAGCAGTTCTTC
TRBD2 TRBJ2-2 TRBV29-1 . CSVEAGEGGRTGELFF TGCAGCGTTGAAGCGGGGGAGGGAGGGAGGACCGGGGAGCTGTTTTTT
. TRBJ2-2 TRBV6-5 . CASRYHRDAGELFF TGTGCCAGCAGGTACCACAGGGATGCCGGGGAGCTGTTTTTT
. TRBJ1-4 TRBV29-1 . CSVGGSGGETEKLFF TGCAGCGTTGGGGGTAGCGGGGGAGAGACAGAAAAACTGTTTTTT
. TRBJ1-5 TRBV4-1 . CASSQDHYRVQPQHF TGCGCCAGCAGCCAAGACCATTACAGGGTCCAGCCCCAGCATTTT
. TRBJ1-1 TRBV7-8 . CASSPDWGVNTEAFF TGTGCCAGCAGCCCAGATTGGGGGGTGAACACTGAAGCTTTCTTT
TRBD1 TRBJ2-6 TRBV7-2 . CASNADRAGANVLTF TGTGCCAGCAACGCAGACAGGGCTGGGGCCAACGTCCTGACTTTC
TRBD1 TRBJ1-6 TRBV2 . CASSSTTGADYNSPLHF TGTGCCAGCAGTTCAACCACAGGGGCGGACTATAATTCACCCCTCCACTTT
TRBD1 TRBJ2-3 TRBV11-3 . CASSSGQSTDTQYF TGTGCCAGCAGCTCGGGACAGAGCACAGATACGCAGTATTTT
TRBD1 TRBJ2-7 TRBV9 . CASSVDRGVSYEQYF TGTGCCAGCAGCGTGGACAGGGGCGTCTCCTACGAGCAGTACTTC
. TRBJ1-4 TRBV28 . CASSLEGATNEKLFF TGTGCCAGCAGTTTAGAGGGGGCAACTAATGAAAAACTGTTTTTT
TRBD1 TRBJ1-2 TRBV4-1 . CASSRPGQDYGYTF TGCGCCAGCAGCCGCCCCGGACAGGATTATGGCTACACCTTC